A single sample gave rise to the 2 T cell receptor beta chains below, sequenced in a study of technical replicates of blood from several donors. Repertoires were generated with immunoSEQ multiplex PCR, while TCRdb's copy carries only in-frame clones and drops some. The profile shows 60,000 to 65,000 clones, around 87% of them singletons. Input material: PBMCs. The receptors originated from a human donor in good health. Some clones in this sample may be carry-over from other donors' samples.

The chain joins TRBV4-3 to TRBJ2-7; TRBD2 agrees at 11 bases. With 1 base clipped from V and 5 bases from J, the junction kept 7 bases outside the gene matches. The CDR3 has 16 amino acids. From germline, CDR1 is LGHNA and CDR2 YSLEER. CDR3: CASSQVTTSGSNEQYF. The CDR3 DNA sequence: TGCGCCAGCAGCCAAGTAACAACTAGCGGGAGTAACGAGCAGTACTTC.

The J gene is TRBJ2-5, the V gene TRBV9; the D is unclear. The CDR3 is 15 amino acids. CDR1 and CDR2 (germline): SGDLS, YYNGEE. Trimming cost V 0 bases and J 2 bases, with 11 bases left between them. CDR3 in amino acids: CASSVVPSPQETQYF. The CDR3 DNA follows: TGTGCCAGCAGCGTAGTTCCGAGTCCGCAAGAGACCCAGTACTTC.